The entry below gives a single T cell receptor beta chain sequence along with its context. What it recognizes is unknown. Source study methods: Variation in CDR3 across clinicopathological groups served as the basis for constructing a distant-metastasis classifier in papillary thyroid cancer. TCRdb re-analyzed the PCR reads using MiXCR. TCRdb, rather than the study authors, made the V and J calls. The sample comprises over 6,500 clones, roughly a third of which are singletons, and over 10% rests with the top ten. The CDR3 length is 13 residues. V lost 7 bases, J lost 3 bases, and 13 bases lay in between. Germline CDR1 and CDR2: SGHTA and FQGNSA. This sample was included in a study of metastatic and nonmetastatic thyroid tumors. Study-wide background: The authors compared repertoires across blood and tumor or nodule tissue from malignant and benign thyroid patients.

Every patient underwent thyroid surgery untreated. Notes on the study in general: In both blood and tumor samples, TCR beta diversity was reported significantly higher for malignant than benign nodules.

Sequenced input: adjacent normal tissue. The receptor was derived from a female donor with papillary thyroid cancer or a benign thyroid nodule (not recorded which). Some clones in this sample may be carry-over from other donors' samples. The chain links TRBV7-2 to TRBJ2-7, with D possibly matching TRBD2 (6 bases). The CDR3 region is CASMEGNSYEQYF. CDR3 nucleotides: TGTGCCAGCATGGAGGGAAACAGCTACGAGCAGTACTTC.